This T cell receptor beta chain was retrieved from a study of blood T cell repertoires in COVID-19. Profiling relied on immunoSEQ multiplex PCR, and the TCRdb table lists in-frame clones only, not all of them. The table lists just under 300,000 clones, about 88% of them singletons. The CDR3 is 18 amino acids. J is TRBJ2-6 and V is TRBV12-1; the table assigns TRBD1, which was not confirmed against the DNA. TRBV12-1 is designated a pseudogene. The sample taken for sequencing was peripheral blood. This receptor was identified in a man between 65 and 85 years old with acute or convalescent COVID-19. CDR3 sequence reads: CASSFRQGNFSGANVLTF. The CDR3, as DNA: TGTGCCAGCAGCTTTCGCCAGGGGAACTTCTCTGGGGCCAACGTCCTGACTTTC.